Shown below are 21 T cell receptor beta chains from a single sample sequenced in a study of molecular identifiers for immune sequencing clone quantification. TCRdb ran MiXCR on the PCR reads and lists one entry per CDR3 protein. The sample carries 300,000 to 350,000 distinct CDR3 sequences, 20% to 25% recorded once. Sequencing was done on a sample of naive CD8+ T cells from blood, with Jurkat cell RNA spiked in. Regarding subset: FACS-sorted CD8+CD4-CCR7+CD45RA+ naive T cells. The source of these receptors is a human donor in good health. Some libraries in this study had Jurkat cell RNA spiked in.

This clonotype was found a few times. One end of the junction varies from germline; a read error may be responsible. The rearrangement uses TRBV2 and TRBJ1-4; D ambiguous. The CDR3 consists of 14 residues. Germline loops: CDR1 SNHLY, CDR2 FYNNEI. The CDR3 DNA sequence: TGTGCCAGCAGTGAACTGGAGGAGGGTGAAAAACCGTTTTTT. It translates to CASSELEEGEKPFF.

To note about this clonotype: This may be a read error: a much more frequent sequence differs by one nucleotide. The CDR3 region has the DNA TGTGCCAGCAGTTCCGGACTGAACACAGATACGCAGTATTTT. This encodes CASSSGLNTDTQYF. The genes are TRBV27 and TRBJ2-3, with a weak D call TRBD2 (5 bases). The V gene's germline CDR1 is MNHEY and CDR2 SMNVEV (reference sequence). Trimming stripped 4 bases from V and 2 bases from J, with 10 bases between. The CDR3 sequence is 14 residues long.

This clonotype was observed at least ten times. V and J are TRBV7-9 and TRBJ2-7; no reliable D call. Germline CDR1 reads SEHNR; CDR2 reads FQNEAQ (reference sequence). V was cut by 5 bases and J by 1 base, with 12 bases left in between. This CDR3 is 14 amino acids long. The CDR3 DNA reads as TGTGCCAGCAGCCCGTCCCACCCATCCTACGAGCAGTACTTC. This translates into CASSPSHPSYEQYF.

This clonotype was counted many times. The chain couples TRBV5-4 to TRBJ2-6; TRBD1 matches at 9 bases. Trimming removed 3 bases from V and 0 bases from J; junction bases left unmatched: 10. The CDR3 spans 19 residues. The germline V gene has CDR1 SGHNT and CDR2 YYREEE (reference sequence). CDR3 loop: CASSWPPGQGYSGANVLTF. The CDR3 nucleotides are TGTGCCAGCAGCTGGCCACCGGGACAGGGATACTCTGGGGCCAACGTCCTGACTTTC.

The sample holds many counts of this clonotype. The DNA of the CDR3 is TGTGCCACCAGGGCGGGGGGTCGGGCGTATTTT. It is translated as CATRAGGRAYF. V is TRBV24-1 and J is TRBJ2-3; the match to TRBD2 covers 8 bases. Germline assignment: CDR1 KGHDR and CDR2 SFDVKD. The trim removed 7 bases at V and 14 bases at J, leaving 7 bases unmatched. This CDR3 comprises 11 residues.

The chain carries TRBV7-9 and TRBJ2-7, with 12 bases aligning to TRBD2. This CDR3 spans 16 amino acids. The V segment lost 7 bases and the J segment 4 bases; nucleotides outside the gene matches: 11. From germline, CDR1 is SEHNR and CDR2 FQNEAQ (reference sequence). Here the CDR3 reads CASISPLAGGPYEQYF. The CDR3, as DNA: TGTGCCAGCATCTCCCCTCTAGCGGGAGGGCCGTACGAGCAGTACTTC.

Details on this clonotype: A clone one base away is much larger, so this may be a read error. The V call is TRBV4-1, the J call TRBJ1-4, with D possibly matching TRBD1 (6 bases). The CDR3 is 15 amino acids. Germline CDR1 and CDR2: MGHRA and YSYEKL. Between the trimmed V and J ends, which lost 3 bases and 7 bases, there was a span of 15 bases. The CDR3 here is CASSQQDSVSEKLFF. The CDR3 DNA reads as TGCGCCAGCAGCCAGCAGGACAGCGTTAGTGAAAAACTGTTTTTT.

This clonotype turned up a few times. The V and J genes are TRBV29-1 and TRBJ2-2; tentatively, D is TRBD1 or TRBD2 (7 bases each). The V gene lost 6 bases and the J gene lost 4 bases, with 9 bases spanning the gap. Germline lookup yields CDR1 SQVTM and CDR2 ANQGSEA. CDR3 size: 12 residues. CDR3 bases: TGCAGCGTCAGGGGGGGCACCGGGGAGCTGTTTTTT. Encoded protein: CSVRGGTGELFF.

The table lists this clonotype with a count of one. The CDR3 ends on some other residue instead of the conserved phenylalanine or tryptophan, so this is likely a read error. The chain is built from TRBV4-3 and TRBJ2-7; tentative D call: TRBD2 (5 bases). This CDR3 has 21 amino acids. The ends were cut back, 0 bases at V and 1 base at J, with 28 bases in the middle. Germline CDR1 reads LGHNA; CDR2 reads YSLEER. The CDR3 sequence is CASSQDQWTELEGFRSYEQYS. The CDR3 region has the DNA TGCGCCAGCAGCCAAGATCAGTGGACGGAACTAGAAGGATTCCGGTCCTACGAGCAGTACTCC.

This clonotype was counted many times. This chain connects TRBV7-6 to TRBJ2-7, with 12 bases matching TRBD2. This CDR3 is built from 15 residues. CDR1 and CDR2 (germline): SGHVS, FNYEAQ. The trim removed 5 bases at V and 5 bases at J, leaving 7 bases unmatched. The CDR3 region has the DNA TGTGCCAGCAGCCCAACTAGCGGGGGGTTAAACGAGCAGTACTTC. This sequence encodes CASSPTSGGLNEQYF. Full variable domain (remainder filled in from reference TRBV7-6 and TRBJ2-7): GAGVSQSPRYKVTKRGQDVALRCDPISGHVSLYWYRQALGQGPEFLTYFNYEAQQDKSGLPNDRFSAERPEGSISTLTIQRTEQRDSAMYRCASSPTSGGLNEQYFGPGTRLTVT.

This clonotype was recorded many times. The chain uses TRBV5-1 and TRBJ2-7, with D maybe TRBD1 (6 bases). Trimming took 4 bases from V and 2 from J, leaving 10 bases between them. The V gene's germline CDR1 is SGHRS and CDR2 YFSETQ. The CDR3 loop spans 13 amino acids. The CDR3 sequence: CASSEDSPYEQYF. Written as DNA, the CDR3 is TGCGCCAGCAGCGAGGACAGCCCCTACGAGCAGTACTTC.

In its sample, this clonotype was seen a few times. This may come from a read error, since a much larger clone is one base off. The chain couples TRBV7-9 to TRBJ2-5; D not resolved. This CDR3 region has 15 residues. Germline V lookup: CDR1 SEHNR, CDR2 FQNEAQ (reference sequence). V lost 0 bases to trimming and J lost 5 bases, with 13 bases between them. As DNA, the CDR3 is TGTGCCAGCAGCTTAGCCGGAGCTCCGGAGGAGACCCAGTACTTC. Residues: CASSLAGAPEETQYF.

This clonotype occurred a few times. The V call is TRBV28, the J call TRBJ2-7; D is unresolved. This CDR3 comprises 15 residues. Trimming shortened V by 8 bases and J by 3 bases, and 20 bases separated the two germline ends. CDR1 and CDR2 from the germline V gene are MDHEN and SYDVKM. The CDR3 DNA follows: TGTGCCAGCGCGCGATTGGACGCTAGAGGCTACGAGCAGTACTTC. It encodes CASARLDARGYEQYF.

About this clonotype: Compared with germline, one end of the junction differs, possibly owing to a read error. CDR3 residues: CASGLSAAEAFF. The DNA for the CDR3 is TGTGCCAGCGGTTTATCTGCAGCTGAAGCTTTCTTT. V usage is TRBV12-3 or TRBV12-4 and J usage is TRBJ1-1; D is ambiguous. The CDR3 is made up of 12 amino acids.

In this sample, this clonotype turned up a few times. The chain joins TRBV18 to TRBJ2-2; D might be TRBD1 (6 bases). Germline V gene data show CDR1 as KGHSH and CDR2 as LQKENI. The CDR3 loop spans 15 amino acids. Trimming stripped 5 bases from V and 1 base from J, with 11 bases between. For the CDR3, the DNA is TGTGCCAGCTCAGAGACAGGTCGGAACACCGGGGAGCTGTTTTTT. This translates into CASSETGRNTGELFF.

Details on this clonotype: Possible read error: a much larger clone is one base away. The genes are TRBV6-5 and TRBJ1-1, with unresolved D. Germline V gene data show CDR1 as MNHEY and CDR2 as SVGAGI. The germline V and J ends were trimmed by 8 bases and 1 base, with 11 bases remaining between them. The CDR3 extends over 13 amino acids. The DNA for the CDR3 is TGTGCCAGCGGAACTGGGGAGAACACTGAAGCTTTCTTT. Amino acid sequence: CASGTGENTEAFF.

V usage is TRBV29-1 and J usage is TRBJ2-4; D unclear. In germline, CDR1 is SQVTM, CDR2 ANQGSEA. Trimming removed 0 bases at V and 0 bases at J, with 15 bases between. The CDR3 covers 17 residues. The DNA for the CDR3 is TGCAGCGTTGAAGATCGCAGCTTCAAACTAGCCAAAAACATTCAGTACTTC. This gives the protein CSVEDRSFKLAKNIQYF.

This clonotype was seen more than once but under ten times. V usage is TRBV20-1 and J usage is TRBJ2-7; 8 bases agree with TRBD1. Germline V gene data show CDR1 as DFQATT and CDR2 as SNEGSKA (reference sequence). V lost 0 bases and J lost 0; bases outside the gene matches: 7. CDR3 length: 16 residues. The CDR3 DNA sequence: TGCAGTGCTAGAGATCCCTCAGGGGGCAGCTCCTACGAGCAGTACTTC. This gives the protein CSARDPSGGSSYEQYF.

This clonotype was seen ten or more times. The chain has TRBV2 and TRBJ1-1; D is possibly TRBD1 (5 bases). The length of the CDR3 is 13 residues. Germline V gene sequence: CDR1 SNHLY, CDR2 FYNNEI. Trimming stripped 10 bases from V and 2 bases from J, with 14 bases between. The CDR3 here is CAKQGYTNTEAFF. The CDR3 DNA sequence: TGTGCCAAGCAGGGCTACACCAACACTGAAGCTTTCTTT. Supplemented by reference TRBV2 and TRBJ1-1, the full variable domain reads EPEVTQTPSHQVTQMGQEVILRCVPISNHLYFYWYRQILGQKVEFLVSFYNNEISEKSEIFDDQFSVERPDGSNFTLKIRSTKLEDSAMYFCAKQGYTNTEAFFGQGTRLTVV.

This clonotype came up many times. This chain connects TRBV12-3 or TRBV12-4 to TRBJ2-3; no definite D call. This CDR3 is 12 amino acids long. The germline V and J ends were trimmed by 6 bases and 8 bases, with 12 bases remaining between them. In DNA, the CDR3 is TGTGCCAGCAGAAACACGTCCGGTACGCAGTATTTT. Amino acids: CASRNTSGTQYF.

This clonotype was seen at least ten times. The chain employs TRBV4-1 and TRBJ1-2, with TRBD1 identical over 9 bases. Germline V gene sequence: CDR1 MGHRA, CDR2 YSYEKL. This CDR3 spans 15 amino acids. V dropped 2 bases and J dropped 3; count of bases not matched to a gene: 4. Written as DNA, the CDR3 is TGCGCCAGCAGCCAAATACAGGGGGCGGACTATGGCTACACCTTC. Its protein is CASSQIQGADYGYTF.